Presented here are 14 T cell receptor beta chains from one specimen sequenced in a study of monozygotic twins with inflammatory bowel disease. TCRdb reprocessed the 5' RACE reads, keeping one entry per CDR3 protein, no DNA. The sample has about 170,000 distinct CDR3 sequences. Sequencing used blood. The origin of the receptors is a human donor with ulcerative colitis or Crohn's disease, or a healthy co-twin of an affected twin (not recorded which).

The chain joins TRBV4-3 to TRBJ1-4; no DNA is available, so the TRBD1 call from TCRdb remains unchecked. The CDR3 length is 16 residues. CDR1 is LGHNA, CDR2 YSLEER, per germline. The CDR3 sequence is CASSHGQGARNEKLFF.

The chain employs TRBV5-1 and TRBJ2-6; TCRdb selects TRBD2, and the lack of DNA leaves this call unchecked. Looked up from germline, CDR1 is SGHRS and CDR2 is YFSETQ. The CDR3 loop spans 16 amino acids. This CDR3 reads CASSPYAGSGANVLTF.

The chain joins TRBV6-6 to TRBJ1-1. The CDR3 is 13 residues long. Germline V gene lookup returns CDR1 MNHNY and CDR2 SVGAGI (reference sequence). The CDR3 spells CASSVLIGTEAFF.

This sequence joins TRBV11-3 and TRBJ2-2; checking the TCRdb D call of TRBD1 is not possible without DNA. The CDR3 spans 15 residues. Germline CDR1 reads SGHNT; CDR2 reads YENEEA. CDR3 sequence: CASSSTGTPTGELFF.

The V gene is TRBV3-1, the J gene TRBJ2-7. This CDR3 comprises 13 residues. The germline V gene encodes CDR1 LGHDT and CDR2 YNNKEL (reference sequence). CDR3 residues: CASSQAVTNEQYF.

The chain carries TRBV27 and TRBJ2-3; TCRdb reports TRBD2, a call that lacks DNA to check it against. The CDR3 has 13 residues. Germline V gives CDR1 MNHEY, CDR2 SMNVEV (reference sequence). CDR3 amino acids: CASSFGGADTQYF.

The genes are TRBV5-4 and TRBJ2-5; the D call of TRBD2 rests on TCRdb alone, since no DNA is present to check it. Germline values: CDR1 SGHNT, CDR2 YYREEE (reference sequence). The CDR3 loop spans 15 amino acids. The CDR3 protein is CASSSSGAYQETQYF.

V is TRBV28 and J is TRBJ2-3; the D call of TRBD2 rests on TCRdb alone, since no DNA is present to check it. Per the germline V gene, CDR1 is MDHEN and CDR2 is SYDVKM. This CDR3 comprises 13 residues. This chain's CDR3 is CASRGAGSDTQYF.

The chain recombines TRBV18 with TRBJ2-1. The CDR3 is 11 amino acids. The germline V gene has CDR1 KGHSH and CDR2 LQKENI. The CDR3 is CASSLGNEQFF.

The CDR3: CASSLSVSSYEQYF. The chain recombines TRBV7-9 with TRBJ2-7. Germline V CDR1 and CDR2: SEHNR, FQNEAQ (reference sequence). The CDR3 totals 14 residues.

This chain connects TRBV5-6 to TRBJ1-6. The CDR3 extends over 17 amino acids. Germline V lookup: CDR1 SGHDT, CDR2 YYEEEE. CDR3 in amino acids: CASSRNAGGVKNSPLHF.

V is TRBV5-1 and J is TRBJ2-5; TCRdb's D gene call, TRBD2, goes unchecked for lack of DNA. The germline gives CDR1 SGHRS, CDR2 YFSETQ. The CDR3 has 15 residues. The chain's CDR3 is CASSRLAGAQETQYF.

The CDR3 reads CASSLEDPTDTQYF. The rearrangement links TRBV5-1 to TRBJ2-3. The CDR3 runs to 14 residues. Per the germline V gene, CDR1 is SGHRS and CDR2 is YFSETQ.

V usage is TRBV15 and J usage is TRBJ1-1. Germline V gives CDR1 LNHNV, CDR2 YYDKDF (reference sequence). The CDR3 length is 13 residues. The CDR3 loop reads CATSRDPHTEAFF.